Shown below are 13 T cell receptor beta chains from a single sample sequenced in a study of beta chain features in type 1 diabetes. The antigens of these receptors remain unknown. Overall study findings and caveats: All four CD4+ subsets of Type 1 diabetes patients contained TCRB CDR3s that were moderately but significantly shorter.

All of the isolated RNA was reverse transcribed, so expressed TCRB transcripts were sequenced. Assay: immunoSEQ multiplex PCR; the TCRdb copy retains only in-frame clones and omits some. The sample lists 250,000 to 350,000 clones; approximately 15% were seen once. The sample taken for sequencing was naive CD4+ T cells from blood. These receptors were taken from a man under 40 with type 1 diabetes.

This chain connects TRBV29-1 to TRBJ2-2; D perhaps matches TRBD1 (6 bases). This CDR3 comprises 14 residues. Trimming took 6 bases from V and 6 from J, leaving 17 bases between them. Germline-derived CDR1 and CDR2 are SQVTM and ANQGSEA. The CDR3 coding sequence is TGCAGCGTCGGAGGACAGCGCGGGTCCGGGGAGCTGTTTTTT. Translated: CSVGGQRGSGELFF.

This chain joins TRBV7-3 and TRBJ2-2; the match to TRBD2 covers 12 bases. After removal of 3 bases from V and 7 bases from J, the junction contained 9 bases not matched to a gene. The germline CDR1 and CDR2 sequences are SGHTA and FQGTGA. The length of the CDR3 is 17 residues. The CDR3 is CASSLPSSGRAVGELFF. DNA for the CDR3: TGTGCCAGCAGCTTGCCCTCTAGCGGGAGGGCCGTCGGGGAGCTGTTTTTT.

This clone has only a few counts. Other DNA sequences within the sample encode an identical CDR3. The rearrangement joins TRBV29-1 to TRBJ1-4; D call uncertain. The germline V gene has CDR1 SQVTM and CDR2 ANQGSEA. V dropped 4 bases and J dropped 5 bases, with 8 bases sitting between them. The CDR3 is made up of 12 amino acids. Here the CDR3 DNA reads TGCAGCGTTGGAAGAGGGAATGAAAAACTGTTTTTT. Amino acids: CSVGRGNEKLFF.

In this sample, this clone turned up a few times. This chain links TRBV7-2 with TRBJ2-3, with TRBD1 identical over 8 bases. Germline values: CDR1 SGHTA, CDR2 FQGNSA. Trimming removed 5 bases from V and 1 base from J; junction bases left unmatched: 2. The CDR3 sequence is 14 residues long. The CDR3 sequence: CASSADRGTDTQYF. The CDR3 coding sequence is TGTGCCAGCAGCGCGGACAGGGGCACAGATACGCAGTATTTT.

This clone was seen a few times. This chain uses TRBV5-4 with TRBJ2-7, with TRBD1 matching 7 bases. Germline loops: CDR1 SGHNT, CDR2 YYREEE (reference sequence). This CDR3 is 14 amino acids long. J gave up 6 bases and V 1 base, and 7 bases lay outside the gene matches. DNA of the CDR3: TGTGCCAGCAGCTTGACAGGGGACGTGTTCGAGCAGTACTTC. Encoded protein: CASSLTGDVFEQYF.

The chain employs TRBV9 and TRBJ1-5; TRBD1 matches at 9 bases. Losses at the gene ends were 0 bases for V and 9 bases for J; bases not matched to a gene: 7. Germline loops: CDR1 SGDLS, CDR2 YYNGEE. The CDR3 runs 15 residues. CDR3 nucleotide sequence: TGTGCCAGCAGCGTAGAAGGGACAGGGATATTGCCCCAGCATTTT. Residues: CASSVEGTGILPQHF.

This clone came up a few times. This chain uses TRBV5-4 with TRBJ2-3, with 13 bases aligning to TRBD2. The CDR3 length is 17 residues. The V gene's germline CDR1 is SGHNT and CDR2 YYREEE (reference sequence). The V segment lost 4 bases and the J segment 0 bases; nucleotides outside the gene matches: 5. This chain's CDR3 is CASSKGLAGSSTDTQYF. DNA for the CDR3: TGTGCCAGCAGCAAGGGACTAGCGGGATCTAGCACAGATACGCAGTATTTT.

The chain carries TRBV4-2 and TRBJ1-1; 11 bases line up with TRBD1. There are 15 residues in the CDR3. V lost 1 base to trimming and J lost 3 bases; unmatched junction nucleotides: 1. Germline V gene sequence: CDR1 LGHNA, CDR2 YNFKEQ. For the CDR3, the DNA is TGTGCCAGCAGCCAAGGGACAGGGGGCCACACTGAAGCTTTCTTT. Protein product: CASSQGTGGHTEAFF.

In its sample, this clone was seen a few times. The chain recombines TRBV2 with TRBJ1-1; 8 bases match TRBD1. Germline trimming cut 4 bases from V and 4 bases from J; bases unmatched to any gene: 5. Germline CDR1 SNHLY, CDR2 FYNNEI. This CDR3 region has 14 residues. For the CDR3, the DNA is TGTGCCAGCAGTGGGACAGGGATTGGCACTGAAGCTTTCTTT. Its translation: CASSGTGIGTEAFF.

This CDR3 is CASSRGQFGTEAFF. CDR3 nucleotides: TGTGCCAGCTCACGAGGACAGTTCGGCACTGAAGCTTTCTTT. The chain combines TRBV18 with TRBJ1-1; D possibly corresponds to TRBD1 (6 bases). V lost 4 bases and J 4 bases, leaving 13 bases between the germline ends. The CDR3 spans 14 residues. Looked up from germline, CDR1 is KGHSH and CDR2 is LQKENI.

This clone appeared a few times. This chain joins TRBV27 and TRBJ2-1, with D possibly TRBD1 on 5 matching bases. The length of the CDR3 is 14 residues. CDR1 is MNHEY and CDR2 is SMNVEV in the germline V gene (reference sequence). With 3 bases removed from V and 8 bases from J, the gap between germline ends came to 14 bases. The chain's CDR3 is CASSFPGRVDEQFF. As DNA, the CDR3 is TGTGCCAGCAGTTTCCCGGGCAGGGTCGATGAGCAGTTCTTC.

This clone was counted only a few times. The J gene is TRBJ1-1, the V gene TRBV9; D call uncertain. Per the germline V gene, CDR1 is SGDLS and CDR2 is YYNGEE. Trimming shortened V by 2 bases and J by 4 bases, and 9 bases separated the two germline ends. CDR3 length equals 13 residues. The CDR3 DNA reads TGTGCCAGCAGCGTTCTGGGGAGCACTGAAGCTTTCTTT. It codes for CASSVLGSTEAFF.

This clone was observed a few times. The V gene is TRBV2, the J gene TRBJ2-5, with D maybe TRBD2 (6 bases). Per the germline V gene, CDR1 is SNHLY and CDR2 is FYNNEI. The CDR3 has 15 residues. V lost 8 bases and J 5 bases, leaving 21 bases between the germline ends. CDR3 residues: CASGRRRDSRETQYF. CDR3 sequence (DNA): TGTGCCAGCGGGAGACGCCGGGACTCACGCGAGACCCAGTACTTC.